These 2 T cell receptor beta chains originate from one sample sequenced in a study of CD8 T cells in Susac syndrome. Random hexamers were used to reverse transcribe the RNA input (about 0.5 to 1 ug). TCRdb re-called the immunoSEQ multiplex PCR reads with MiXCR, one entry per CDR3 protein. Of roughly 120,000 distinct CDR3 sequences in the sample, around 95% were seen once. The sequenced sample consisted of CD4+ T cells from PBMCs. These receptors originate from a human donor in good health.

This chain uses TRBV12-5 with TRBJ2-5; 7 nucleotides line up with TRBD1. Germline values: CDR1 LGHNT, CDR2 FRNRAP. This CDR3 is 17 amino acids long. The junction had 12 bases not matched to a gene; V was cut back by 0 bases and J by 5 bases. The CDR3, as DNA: TGTGCTAGTGGTTTGGTGCTCGGACCGGGACAGACGGAGACCCAGTACTTC. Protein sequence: CASGLVLGPGQTETQYF.

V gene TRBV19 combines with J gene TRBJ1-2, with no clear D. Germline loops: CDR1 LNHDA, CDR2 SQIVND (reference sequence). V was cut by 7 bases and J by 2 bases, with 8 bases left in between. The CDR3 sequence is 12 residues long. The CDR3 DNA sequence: TGTGCCAGTATCTCGGGGAACTATGGCTACACCTTC. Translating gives CASISGNYGYTF.